The rows below give T cell receptor beta chains drawn from one sample of a study of neurological immune-mediated disorders. Each CDR3 protein gets one entry after TCRdb re-called the 5' RACE reads with MiXCR. The sample carries 65,000 to 90,000 distinct CDR3 sequences, 3% to 4% recorded once. The sample was PBMCs. The receptors here all came from a woman aged 45-59 years with multiple sclerosis. Each CDR3 is given with its conserved first and last residue. D genes are given only for firm matches. Not all rows give a size; the values are once, few, many and, for expanded clones, a class.

size: many; D: NA; V: TRBV5-6; J: TRBJ2-3; DNA: TGTGCCAGCGGCCGGAGGGACACCCAGAGCGATACGCAGTATTTT; CDR3: CASGRRDTQSDTQYF
size: many; D: NA; V: TRBV7-7; J: TRBJ2-1; DNA: TGTGCTAGCAGCTTCGACGGAGCTGAGCAGTTCTTC; CDR3: CASSFDGAEQFF
size: many; D: TRBD1; V: TRBV5-1; J: TRBJ1-6; DNA: TGCGCCAGCAGCCCGGGGACAGGTCGGGATTCACCCCTCCACTTT; CDR3: CASSPGTGRDSPLHF
size: many; D: TRBD2; V: TRBV20-1; J: TRBJ2-7; DNA: TGCAGTGGCTCTAGCGGGGGGACCTACGAGCAGTACTTC; CDR3: CSGSSGGTYEQYF
size: many; D: TRBD2; V: TRBV14; J: TRBJ2-3; DNA: TGTGCCAGCAGCGATTGGACTAGCGGGGGGGTTGGAGCAGATACGCAGTATTTT; CDR3: CASSDWTSGGVGADTQYF
size: NA; D: NA; V: TRBV12-3/TRBV12-4; J: TRBJ1-6; DNA: TGTGCCAGCAGCCTACGGGATACGAATTCAACCCTCAACTTT; CDR3: CASSLRDTNSTLNF
size: many; D: NA; V: TRBV20-1; J: TRBJ2-5; DNA: TGCAGTGCTAGGGTCCCCTCAGAGACCCAGTACTTC; CDR3: CSARVPSETQYF
size: many; D: NA; V: TRBV20-1; J: TRBJ2-5; DNA: TGCAGTGCTAGCTCGGGGGCCTACCAAGAGACCCAGTACTTC; CDR3: CSASSGAYQETQYF
size: few; D: NA; V: TRBV12-2; J: TRBJ2-1; DNA: TGTGCAAGTCACTTAAACGATCCGGGACCGGGCGACAATGAGCAGTTCTTC; CDR3: CASHLNDPGPGDNEQFF
size: many; D: TRBD1; V: TRBV6-6; J: TRBJ1-2; DNA: TGTGCCAGCAAAACAGGGGACCTAATTCCTAATGCCTTC; CDR3: CASKTGDLIPNAF
size: many; D: NA; V: TRBV12-3/TRBV12-4; J: TRBJ1-6; DNA: TGTGCCAGCAGTTCCCATCGGCTCTCCTATAATTCACCCCTCCACTTT; CDR3: CASSSHRLSYNSPLHF
size: many; D: TRBD2; V: TRBV2; J: TRBJ2-1; DNA: TGTGCCAGCAGTCCGGGACTAGCGGCGGGGGAGCAGTTCTTC; CDR3: CASSPGLAAGEQFF
size: many; D: TRBD2; V: TRBV7-3; J: TRBJ2-5; DNA: TGTGCCAGCAGCTTAACACTAGCGGGAGGGTCCGAGACCCAGTACTTC; CDR3: CASSLTLAGGSETQYF
size: many; D: NA; V: TRBV20-1; J: TRBJ2-1; DNA: TGCAGTGCCGAACCCACCCTTAGGTTCTACAATGAGCAGTTCTTC; CDR3: CSAEPTLRFYNEQFF
size: many; D: TRBD2; V: TRBV3-1; J: TRBJ2-2; DNA: TGTGCCAGCAGCGGACTAGCGGGAGTAGGAACCGGGGAGCTGTTTTTT; CDR3: CASSGLAGVGTGELFF
size: many; D: TRBD1; V: TRBV6-4; J: TRBJ2-7; DNA: TGTGCCCGCAGAGGGGGCAACAACGAGCAGTACTTC; CDR3: CARRGGNNEQYF
size: few; D: TRBD2; V: TRBV7-2; J: TRBJ2-5; DNA: TGTGCCAGCAGCTTCCCGGCAGGGCGGGAGGGCGCATGGTCCCAGTACTTC; CDR3: CASSFPAGREGAWSQYF
size: many; D: NA; V: TRBV20-1; J: TRBJ2-7; DNA: TGCAGTGCTAGGGGGGACTCCTACGAGCAGTACTTC; CDR3: CSARGDSYEQYF
size: many; D: NA; V: TRBV12-3/TRBV12-4; J: TRBJ2-7; DNA: TGTGCCAGCAGTTTATCAAGGCAGGGGGGGCGGACTCTCTACGAGCAGTACTTC; CDR3: CASSLSRQGGRTLYEQYF
size: many; D: TRBD1; V: TRBV18; J: TRBJ1-5; DNA: TGTGCCAGCTCTCCCGACAGGGGGAGCAATCAGCCCCAGCATTTT; CDR3: CASSPDRGSNQPQHF
size: few; D: NA; V: TRBV5-6; J: TRBJ2-7; DNA: TGTGCCAGCAGCTTGGCAGGGCCGCTTGTGAAGCAGTACTTC; CDR3: CASSLAGPLVKQYF
size: many; D: TRBD1; V: TRBV7-2; J: TRBJ2-1; DNA: TGTGCCAGCAGCTTAAACAGGGGCAATGAGCAGTTCTTC; CDR3: CASSLNRGNEQFF
size: many; D: TRBD1; V: TRBV5-1; J: TRBJ1-2; DNA: TGCGCCAGCAGCCTGGACAGGGAGAACTATGGCTACACCTTC; CDR3: CASSLDRENYGYTF
size: many; D: TRBD1; V: TRBV20-1; J: TRBJ1-2; DNA: TGCAGTGCTAGAAATGACAGGGGAAAATCGTATGGCTACACCTTC; CDR3: CSARNDRGKSYGYTF
size: many; D: NA; V: TRBV4-1; J: TRBJ2-6; DNA: TGCGCCAGCAGCCAAGGGACAGCCTTTTCTGGGGCCAACGTCCTGACTTTC; CDR3: CASSQGTAFSGANVLTF